This is a list of T cell receptor beta chains from one sample in a study of cytotoxic CD8 clonotypes in ibrutinib-treated CLL. TCRdb's copy holds only in-frame clones and misses some; the assay was immunoSEQ multiplex PCR. The repertoire holds 140,000 to 150,000 clones, with approximately 80% as singletons. The specimen comprised PBMCs, sampled after 24 months of ibrutinib treatment. The source is a human donor with chronic lymphocytic leukemia. CDR3s include the opening cysteine and the closing phenylalanine or tryptophan. The order of the fields is V gene, D gene, J gene, clone size, CDR3 DNA, CDR3 protein. The D gene is left open where the match is weak. Where a row states a size, it is once, few, many or the class of an expanded clone; other rows omit it.

V gene: TRBV6-5
D gene: -
J gene: TRBJ1-1
clone size: few
CDR3 DNA: TGTGCCAGCAGTCGGAGGACTGAAGCTTTCTTT
CDR3 protein: CASSRRTEAFF

V gene: TRBV11-2
D gene: -
J gene: TRBJ2-5
clone size: once
CDR3 DNA: TGTGCCAGCAGCTTATGGGGAGGGGGGGAGACCCAGTACTTC
CDR3 protein: CASSLWGGGETQYF

V gene: TRBV7-2
D gene: -
J gene: TRBJ2-5
clone size: -
CDR3 DNA: TGTGCCAGCGTGGGGGCGGGAGAGACCCAGTACTTC
CDR3 protein: CASVGAGETQYF

V gene: TRBV7-9
D gene: TRBD2
J gene: TRBJ2-5
clone size: few
CDR3 DNA: TGTGCCAGCAGCTTAGGGGGGACTAGTTCAAGCGAGACCCAGTACTTC
CDR3 protein: CASSLGGTSSSETQYF

V gene: TRBV11-3
D gene: -
J gene: TRBJ2-2
clone size: -
CDR3 DNA: TGTGCCAGCGGGTCTCGTCGGACCGGGGAGCTGTTTTTT
CDR3 protein: CASGSRRTGELFF

V gene: TRBV11-2
D gene: -
J gene: TRBJ1-3
clone size: -
CDR3 DNA: TGTGCCAGCCGCCCCTTGTGGAGCCGCAGGGTGGAGGGAGGAAACACCATATATTTT
CDR3 protein: CASRPLWSRRVEGGNTIYF

V gene: TRBV2
D gene: -
J gene: TRBJ2-3
clone size: -
CDR3 DNA: TGTGCCAGCACCGACGACAGGACAAGCACAGATACGCAGTATTTT
CDR3 protein: CASTDDRTSTDTQYF

V gene: TRBV29-1
D gene: -
J gene: TRBJ2-5
clone size: -
CDR3 DNA: TGCAGCGTTGGGGGGACTGGCCAAGAGACCCAGTACTTC
CDR3 protein: CSVGGTGQETQYF

V gene: TRBV5-3
D gene: TRBD2
J gene: TRBJ2-7
clone size: -
CDR3 DNA: TGTGCCAGAAGACCTGGGACTAGCGGGAAACGAGACTACGAGCAGTACTTC
CDR3 protein: CARRPGTSGKRDYEQYF

V gene: TRBV5-6
D gene: TRBD1
J gene: TRBJ2-1
clone size: -
CDR3 DNA: TGTGCCAGCAGCCCGCCAGGGGGCAGGTTAGGTGGGCAGTTCTTC
CDR3 protein: CASSPPGGRLGGQFF

V gene: TRBV7-3
D gene: -
J gene: TRBJ1-2
clone size: -
CDR3 DNA: TGTGCCAGCAGCTCGCGACAGGACTCTCGGGTTGGCTACACCTTC
CDR3 protein: CASSSRQDSRVGYTF

V gene: TRBV19
D gene: TRBD2
J gene: TRBJ2-1
clone size: -
CDR3 DNA: TGTGCCAGTAGTATAGCAGGACTAGTGGAGCAGTTCTTC
CDR3 protein: CASSIAGLVEQFF

V gene: TRBV20-1
D gene: TRBD1
J gene: TRBJ2-7
clone size: -
CDR3 DNA: TGCAGCCCGGGACAGGGCTACGAGCAGTACTTC
CDR3 protein: CSPGQGYEQYF

V gene: TRBV5-1
D gene: -
J gene: TRBJ2-5
clone size: -
CDR3 DNA: TGCGCCAGCAGCGGGGCAGGCGCTCAAGAGACCCAGTACTTC
CDR3 protein: CASSGAGAQETQYF

V gene: TRBV21-1
D gene: -
J gene: TRBJ1-4
clone size: few
CDR3 DNA: TGTGCCAGCAGGGGTCGGCCAACTAATGAAAAACTGTTTTTT
CDR3 protein: CASRGRPTNEKLFF

V gene: TRBV7-2
D gene: -
J gene: TRBJ1-5
clone size: few
CDR3 DNA: TGTGCCAGCAGCTTAGTTTCCGATCAGCCCCAGCATTTT
CDR3 protein: CASSLVSDQPQHF

V gene: TRBV9
D gene: TRBD1
J gene: TRBJ2-5
clone size: once
CDR3 DNA: TGTGCCAGCAGCTGGACAGGGGGCGGACAAGAGACCCAGTACTTC
CDR3 protein: CASSWTGGGQETQYF

V gene: TRBV19
D gene: TRBD1
J gene: TRBJ1-1
clone size: -
CDR3 DNA: TGTGCCAGTAGTATCGGGGGACAGTGGAGGACTGAAGCTTTCTTT
CDR3 protein: CASSIGGQWRTEAFF